The 6 T cell receptor beta chains reported below all come from one sample, sequenced in a study of blood T cells in healthy people across ages. Primers used in a second PCR of about 7 to 12 cycles were a sample-barcoded 5' primer and a J-beta primer mix. TCRdb itself ran the 5' RACE reads through MiXCR, one entry per CDR3 protein. The data hold about 800,000 distinct CDR3 sequences, with roughly 50% observed a single time. Source material: blood. These TCRs come from a man aged 25 to 40 in good health.

This chain uses TRBV15 with TRBJ1-4; D gene ambiguous. The germline V gene encodes CDR1 LNHNV and CDR2 YYDKDF (reference sequence). There are 13 residues in the CDR3. Between the trimmed V and J ends, which lost 5 bases and 14 bases, there was a span of 18 bases. This CDR3 reads CATSGNRARALFF. CDR3 nucleotides: TGTGCCACCAGCGGCAACCGGGCCCGCGCCCTGTTTTTT.

As regards this clonotype: A much larger clone lies one base from this, so it may be a read error. The V call is TRBV20-1, the J call TRBJ2-1; the match to TRBD1 covers 7 bases. The CDR3 extends over 14 amino acids. Germline loops: CDR1 DFQATT, CDR2 SNEGSKA (reference sequence). CDR3 nucleotide sequence: TGCAGTGGGGCAAGGGACAGCCGGCTCAATAAGCAGTTCTTC. The encoded protein is CSGARDSRLNKQFF.

The chain combines TRBV12-3 or TRBV12-4 with TRBJ2-7; maybe TRBD1 (6 bases). Trimming stripped 2 bases from V and 3 bases from J, with 11 bases between. There are 14 residues in the CDR3. This CDR3 is CASSLTGDNYEQYF. CDR3 in DNA: TGTGCCAGCAGTTTAACCGGGGACAACTACGAGCAGTACTTC.

The rearrangement links TRBV25-1 to TRBJ2-3; D is uncertain. V was clipped by 2 bases and J by 2 bases, with 14 bases between them. Germline CDR1 reads MGHDK; CDR2 reads SYGVNS. The CDR3 consists of 16 residues. The CDR3 spells CASSETLWVDTDTQYF. CDR3 sequence (DNA): TGTGCCAGCAGTGAAACCCTCTGGGTGGACACAGATACGCAGTATTTT.

This sequence joins TRBV11-2 and TRBJ1-2; TRBD1 matches at 10 bases. Per germline, CDR1 SGHAT and CDR2 FQNNGV. The junction had 7 bases not matched to a gene; V was cut back by 4 bases and J by 5 bases. The CDR3 loop spans 15 amino acids. The CDR3 bases are TGTGCCAGCAGCTCGCCGGGACAGGGGTCGTATGGCTACACCTTC. Its protein is CASSSPGQGSYGYTF.

This sequence joins TRBV9 and TRBJ2-5; D call uncertain. TRBJ2-7 matches the DNA end more closely, so the J call is doubtful. The CDR3 loop spans 12 amino acids. CDR1 and CDR2 (germline): SGDLS, YYNGEE. The CDR3: CASSVESHEQYF. The CDR3 nucleotides are TGTGCCAGCAGCGTAGAGTCACACGAGCAGTACTTC.